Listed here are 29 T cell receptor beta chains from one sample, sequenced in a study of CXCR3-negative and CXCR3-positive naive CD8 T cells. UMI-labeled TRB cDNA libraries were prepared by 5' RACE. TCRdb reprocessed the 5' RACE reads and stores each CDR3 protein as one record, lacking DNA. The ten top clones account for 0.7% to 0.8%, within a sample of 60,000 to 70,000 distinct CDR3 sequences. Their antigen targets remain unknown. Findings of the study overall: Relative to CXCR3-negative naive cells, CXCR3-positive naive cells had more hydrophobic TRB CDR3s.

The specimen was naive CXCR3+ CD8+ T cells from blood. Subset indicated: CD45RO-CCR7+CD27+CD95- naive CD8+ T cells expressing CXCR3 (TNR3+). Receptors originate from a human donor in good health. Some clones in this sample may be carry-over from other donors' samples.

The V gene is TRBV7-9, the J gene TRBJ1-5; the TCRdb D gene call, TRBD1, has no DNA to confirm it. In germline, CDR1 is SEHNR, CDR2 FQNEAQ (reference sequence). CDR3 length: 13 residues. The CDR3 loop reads CASSPGWGQPQHF.

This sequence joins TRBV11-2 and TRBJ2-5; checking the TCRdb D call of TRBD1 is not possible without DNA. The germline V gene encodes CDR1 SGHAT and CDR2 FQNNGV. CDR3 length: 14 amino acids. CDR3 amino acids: CASSTSRGRETQYF.

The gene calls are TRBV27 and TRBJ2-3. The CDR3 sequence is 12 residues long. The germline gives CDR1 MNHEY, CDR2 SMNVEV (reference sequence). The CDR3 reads CASRDVEDTQYF.

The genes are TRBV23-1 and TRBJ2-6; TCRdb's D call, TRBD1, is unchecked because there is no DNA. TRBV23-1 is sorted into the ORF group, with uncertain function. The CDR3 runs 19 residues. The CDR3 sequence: CASSPPDGTDPSGANVLTF.

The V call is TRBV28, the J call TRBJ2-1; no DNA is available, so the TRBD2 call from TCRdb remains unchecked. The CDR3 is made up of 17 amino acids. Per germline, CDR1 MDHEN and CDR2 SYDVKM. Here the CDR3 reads CASSLSSGGAEYNEQFF. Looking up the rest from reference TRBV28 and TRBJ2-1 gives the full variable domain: DVKVTQSSRYLVKRTGEKVFLECVQDMDHENMFWYRQDPGLGLRLIYFSYDVKMKEKGDIPEGYSVSREKKERFSLILESASTNQTSMYLCASSLSSGGAEYNEQFFGPGTRLTVL.

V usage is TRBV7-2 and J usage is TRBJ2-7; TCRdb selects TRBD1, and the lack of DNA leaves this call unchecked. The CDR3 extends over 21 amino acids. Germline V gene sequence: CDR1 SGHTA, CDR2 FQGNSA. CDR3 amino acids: CASSLDWWGQGDSDSPYEQYF. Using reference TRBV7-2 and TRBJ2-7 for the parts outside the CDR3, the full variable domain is GAGVSQSPSNKVTEKGKDVELRCDPISGHTALYWYRQSLGQGLEFLIYFQGNSAPDKSGLPSDRFSAERTGGSVSTLTIQRTQQEDSAVYLCASSLDWWGQGDSDSPYEQYFGPGTRLTVT.

The CDR3 loop is CARSLARASGGAGLDADTQYF. This chain uses TRBV7-9 with TRBJ2-3; there is no DNA to check the TCRdb D call of TRBD2. The CDR3 extends over 21 amino acids. Germline CDR1 and CDR2: SEHNR and FQNEAQ (reference sequence).

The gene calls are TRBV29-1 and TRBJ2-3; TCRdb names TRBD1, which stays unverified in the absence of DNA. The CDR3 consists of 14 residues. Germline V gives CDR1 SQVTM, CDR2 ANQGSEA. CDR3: CSVGQGEGSDTQYF.

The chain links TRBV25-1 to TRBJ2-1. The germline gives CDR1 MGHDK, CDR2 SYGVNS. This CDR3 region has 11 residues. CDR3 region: CASSDDLKQFF.

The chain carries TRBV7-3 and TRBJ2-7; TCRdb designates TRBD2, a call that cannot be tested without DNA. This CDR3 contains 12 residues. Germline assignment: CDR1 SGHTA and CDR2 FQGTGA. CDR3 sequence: CASSLTGTDLYF.

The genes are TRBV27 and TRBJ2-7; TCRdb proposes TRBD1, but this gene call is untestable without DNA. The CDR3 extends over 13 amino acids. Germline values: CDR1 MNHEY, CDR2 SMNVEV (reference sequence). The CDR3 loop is CASVGTSKDEQYF.

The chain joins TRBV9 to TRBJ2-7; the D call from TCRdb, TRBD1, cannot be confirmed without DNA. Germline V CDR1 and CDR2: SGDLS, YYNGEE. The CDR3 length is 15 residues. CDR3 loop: CASSGEDRGTYEQYF.

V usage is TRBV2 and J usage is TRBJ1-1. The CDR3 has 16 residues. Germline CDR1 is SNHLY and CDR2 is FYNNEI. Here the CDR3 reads CASSGARQGEWTEAFF.

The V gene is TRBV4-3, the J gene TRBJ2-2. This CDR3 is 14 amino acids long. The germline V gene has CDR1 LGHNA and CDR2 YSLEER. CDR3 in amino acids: CASSQDSDTGELFF.

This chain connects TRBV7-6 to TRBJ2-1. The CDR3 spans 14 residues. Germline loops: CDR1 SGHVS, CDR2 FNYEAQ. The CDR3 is CARSSLVDYNEQFF.

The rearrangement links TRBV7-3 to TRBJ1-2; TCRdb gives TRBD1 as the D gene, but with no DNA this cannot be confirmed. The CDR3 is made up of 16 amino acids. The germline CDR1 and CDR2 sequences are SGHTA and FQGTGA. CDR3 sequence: CASSLTGTGANYGYTF. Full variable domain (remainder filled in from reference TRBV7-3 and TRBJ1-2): GAGVSQTPSNKVTEKGKYVELRCDPISGHTALYWYRQSLGQGPEFLIYFQGTGAADDSGLPNDRFFAVRPEGSVSTLKIQRTERGDSAVYLCASSLTGTGANYGYTFGSGTRLTVV.

CDR3 loop: CASSYNPGNYGYTF. The chain carries TRBV6-5 and TRBJ1-2. The CDR3 has 14 residues. The germline V gene has CDR1 MNHEY and CDR2 SVGAGI.

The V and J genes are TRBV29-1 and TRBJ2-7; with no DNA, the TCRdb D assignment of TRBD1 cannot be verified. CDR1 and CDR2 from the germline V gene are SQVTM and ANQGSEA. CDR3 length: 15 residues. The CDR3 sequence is CSVDGGTGFSYEQYF.

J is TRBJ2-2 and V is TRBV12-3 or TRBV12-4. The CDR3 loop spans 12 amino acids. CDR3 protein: CASTSIAGELFF.

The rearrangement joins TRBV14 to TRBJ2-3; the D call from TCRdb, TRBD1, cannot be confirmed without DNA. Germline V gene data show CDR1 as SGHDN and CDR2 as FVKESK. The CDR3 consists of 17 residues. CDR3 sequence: CASSQDGSGFGTDTQYF. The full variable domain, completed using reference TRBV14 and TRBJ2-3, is EAGVTQFPSHSVIEKGQTVTLRCDPISGHDNLYWYRRVMGKEIKFLLHFVKESKQDESGMPNNRFLAERTGGTYSTLKVQPAELEDSGVYFCASSQDGSGFGTDTQYFGPGTRLTVL.

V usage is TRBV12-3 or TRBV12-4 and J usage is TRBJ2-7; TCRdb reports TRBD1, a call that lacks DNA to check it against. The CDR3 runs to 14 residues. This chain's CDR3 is CASSLVRASYEQYF.

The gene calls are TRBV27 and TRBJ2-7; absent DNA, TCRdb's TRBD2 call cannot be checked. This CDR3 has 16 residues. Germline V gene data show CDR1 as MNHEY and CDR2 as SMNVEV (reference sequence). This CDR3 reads CASSLLLAGGPHEQYF.

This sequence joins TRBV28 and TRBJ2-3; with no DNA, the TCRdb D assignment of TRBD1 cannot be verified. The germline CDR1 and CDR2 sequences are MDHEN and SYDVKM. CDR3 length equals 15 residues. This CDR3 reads CASSFEGDRTDTQYF.

The CDR3 here is CASSSSGTEITQYF. The V call is TRBV28, the J call TRBJ2-5; with no DNA, the TCRdb D assignment of TRBD1 cannot be verified. The CDR3 is made up of 14 amino acids. From germline, CDR1 is MDHEN and CDR2 SYDVKM. Drawing the rest from reference TRBV28 and TRBJ2-5, the complete variable domain is DVKVTQSSRYLVKRTGEKVFLECVQDMDHENMFWYRQDPGLGLRLIYFSYDVKMKEKGDIPEGYSVSREKKERFSLILESASTNQTSMYLCASSSSGTEITQYFGPGTRLLVL.

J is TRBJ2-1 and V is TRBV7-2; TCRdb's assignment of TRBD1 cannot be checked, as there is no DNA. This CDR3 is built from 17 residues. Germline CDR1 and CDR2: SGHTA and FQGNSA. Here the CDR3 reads CASSPTPVAGSYNEQFF.

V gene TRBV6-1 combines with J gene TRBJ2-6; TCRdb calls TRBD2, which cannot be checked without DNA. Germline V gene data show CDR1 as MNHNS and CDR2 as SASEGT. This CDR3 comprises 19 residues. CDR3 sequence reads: CASRDPSGLAGCGANVLTF.

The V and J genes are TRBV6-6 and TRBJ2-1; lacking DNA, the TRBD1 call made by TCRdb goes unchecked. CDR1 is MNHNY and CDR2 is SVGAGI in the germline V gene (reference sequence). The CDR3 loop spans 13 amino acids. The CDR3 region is CSTTRAPRDEQFF.

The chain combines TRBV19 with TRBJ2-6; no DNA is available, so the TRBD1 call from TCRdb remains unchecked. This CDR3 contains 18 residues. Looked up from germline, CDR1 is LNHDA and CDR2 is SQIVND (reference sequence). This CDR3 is CASLIRDGTFSGANVLTF.

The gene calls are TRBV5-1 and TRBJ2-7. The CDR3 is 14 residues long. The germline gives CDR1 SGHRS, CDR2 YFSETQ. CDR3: CASSPWTGPHEQYF. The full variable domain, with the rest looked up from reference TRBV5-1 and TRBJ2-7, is KAGVTQTPRYLIKTRGQQVTLSCSPISGHRSVSWYQQTPGQGLQFLFEYFSETQRNKGNFPGRFSGRQFSNSRSEMNVSTLELGDSALYLCASSPWTGPHEQYFGPGTRLTVT.